This is a list of T cell receptor beta chains from one sample in a study of T-cell memory formation after mild COVID-19. MiXCR, run by TCRdb on the 5' RACE reads, gives a single entry per CDR3 protein. The sample has roughly 400,000 distinct CDR3 sequences; approximately 18% are singletons. Sequences were obtained from PBMCs or a T cell subset sorted from them (not recorded which). Every receptor here comes from a man younger than 30 who had mild COVID-19 (a few samples of this study predate the infection). Cell type and time point are not known. The CDR3 runs from the conserved cysteine through the conserved F or W. The order of the fields is J gene, clone size, D gene, V gene, CDR3 DNA, CDR3 protein. A D gene is named only where the DNA matches it firmly. Clone size, where shown, is once, few, many, or a class for clones that have expanded.

J: TRBJ2-7
size: -
D: TRBD2
V: TRBV18
DNA: TGTGCCAGCTCACCCCCAGCGGGGGGCTACGAGCAGTACTTC
CDR3: CASSPPAGGYEQYF

J: TRBJ2-1
size: -
D: TRBD2
V: TRBV3-1
DNA: TGTGCCAGCAGCCGACTAGCGGGGGGTGATGAGCAGTTCTTC
CDR3: CASSRLAGGDEQFF

J: TRBJ2-1
size: many
D: TRBD2
V: TRBV7-2
DNA: TGTGCCAGCAGCTGGACTAGCGGGGTGTCCAATGAGCAGTTCTTC
CDR3: CASSWTSGVSNEQFF

J: TRBJ1-1
size: -
D: TRBD1
V: TRBV7-9
DNA: TGTGCCAGCAGCCAGGGGGACAGGGCGGTGACTGAAGCTTTCTTT
CDR3: CASSQGDRAVTEAFF

J: TRBJ2-5
size: -
D: TRBD2
V: TRBV4-3
DNA: TGCGCCAGCAGCCAAGAAGCGGGGGGAGGAGAGACCCAGTACTTC
CDR3: CASSQEAGGGETQYF

J: TRBJ1-1
size: -
D: -
V: TRBV7-9
DNA: TGTGCCAGCAGCCAGACCGTACGGATGAACACTGAAGCTTTCTTT
CDR3: CASSQTVRMNTEAFF

J: TRBJ2-3
size: -
D: TRBD2
V: TRBV15
DNA: TGTGCCACCAGCAGAGATCTGGGGGGGAACACAGATACGCAGTATTTT
CDR3: CATSRDLGGNTDTQYF

J: TRBJ2-2
size: few
D: TRBD1
V: TRBV11-2
DNA: TGTGCCAGCAGCCCCACCACGGGACAGGCGAACACCGGGGAGCTGTTTTTT
CDR3: CASSPTTGQANTGELFF

J: TRBJ2-3
size: few
D: TRBD1
V: TRBV7-9
DNA: TGTGCCAGCAGTCGGGACAGGGAATGGGCAGATACGCAGTATTTT
CDR3: CASSRDREWADTQYF

J: TRBJ1-1
size: -
D: TRBD1
V: TRBV13
DNA: TGTGCCAGCGACAGGGGAGGTGGGAACACTGAAGCTTTCTTT
CDR3: CASDRGGGNTEAFF

J: TRBJ1-6
size: -
D: TRBD1
V: TRBV7-2
DNA: TGTGCCAGCAGCTCGGGTTCAGTGACAGGGGCTTATTCACCCCTCCACTTT
CDR3: CASSSGSVTGAYSPLHF

J: TRBJ1-1
size: few
D: -
V: TRBV18
DNA: TGTGCCAGCTCACCACCGATGGGGAGGCGGACTGAAGCTTTCTTT
CDR3: CASSPPMGRRTEAFF

J: TRBJ1-6
size: -
D: TRBD1
V: TRBV5-1
DNA: TGCGCCAGCAGGCCCACCGGGACAGTTGCCTATAATTCACCCCTCCACTTT
CDR3: CASRPTGTVAYNSPLHF

J: TRBJ2-7
size: few
D: -
V: TRBV7-9
DNA: TGTGCCAGCAGCTCGTTTCGGGCTGGGGGGCGCCCCGAATCCGAGCAGTACTTC
CDR3: CASSSFRAGGRPESEQYF

J: TRBJ2-7
size: few
D: -
V: TRBV10-1
DNA: TGCGCCAGCAGTTCTCCGGGAGCCTCCTACGAGCAGTACTTC
CDR3: CASSSPGASYEQYF

J: TRBJ1-1
size: many
D: -
V: TRBV12-3/TRBV12-4
DNA: TGTGCCAGCAGTTTACAGGTGAACACTGAAGCTTTCTTT
CDR3: CASSLQVNTEAFF

J: TRBJ2-7
size: -
D: TRBD2
V: TRBV3-1
DNA: TGTGCCAGCAGCCAAGCCGGGACTAGCATCTACGAGCAGTACTTC
CDR3: CASSQAGTSIYEQYF

J: TRBJ2-2
size: few
D: -
V: TRBV7-9
DNA: TGTGCCAGCAGCCCTAAACCGACAGCCACCGGGGAGCTGTTTTTT
CDR3: CASSPKPTATGELFF

J: TRBJ2-2
size: few
D: -
V: TRBV7-2
DNA: TGTGCCAGCAGCCCCCCCGGGGGGCGGTCCACCGGGGAGCTGTTTTTT
CDR3: CASSPPGGRSTGELFF

J: TRBJ1-5
size: -
D: -
V: TRBV2
DNA: TGTGCCAGCAGCAGGGAGGGTCAGCCCCAGCATTTT
CDR3: CASSREGQPQHF

J: TRBJ2-2
size: many
D: TRBD2
V: TRBV7-2
DNA: TGTGCCAGCAGCCCGCGGGGGGGCCCCACCGGGGAGCTGTTTTTT
CDR3: CASSPRGGPTGELFF

J: TRBJ2-7
size: many
D: -
V: TRBV6-5
DNA: TGTGCCAGCAGCCCGGACAGTACCTACGAGCAGTACTTC
CDR3: CASSPDSTYEQYF

J: TRBJ2-1
size: -
D: TRBD2
V: TRBV18
DNA: TGTGCCAGCTTTCGAGCGGGGGGCCTGGATGAGCAGTTCTTC
CDR3: CASFRAGGLDEQFF

J: TRBJ2-2
size: few
D: -
V: TRBV7-3
DNA: TGTGCCAGCAGCTCAACAGGGTTCGCCGGGGAGCTGTTTTTT
CDR3: CASSSTGFAGELFF

J: TRBJ2-3
size: few
D: -
V: TRBV5-1
DNA: TGCGCCAGCAGAGAAGGTGCCAGCACAGATACGCAGTATTTT
CDR3: CASREGASTDTQYF

J: TRBJ2-1
size: -
D: TRBD2
V: TRBV7-8
DNA: TGTGCCAGCGAGTCTAGCGGGGGGACTTACAATGAGCAGTTCTTC
CDR3: CASESSGGTYNEQFF

J: TRBJ1-3
size: -
D: -
V: TRBV4-1
DNA: TGCGCCAGCAGCCAAGATAGCGGCAGCCACTCTGGAAACACCATATATTTT
CDR3: CASSQDSGSHSGNTIYF

J: TRBJ1-1
size: -
D: TRBD1
V: TRBV7-9
DNA: TGTGCCAGCAGCTTAGGGGGGACAGGGGGAAGGAGCACTGAAGCTTTCTTT
CDR3: CASSLGGTGGRSTEAFF

J: TRBJ1-3
size: few
D: -
V: TRBV5-6
DNA: TGTGCCAGCTTAAAACGGGGTTCATCTGGAAACACCATATATTTT
CDR3: CASLKRGSSGNTIYF

J: TRBJ1-1
size: few
D: -
V: TRBV4-1
DNA: TGCGCCAGCAGCGAGGGTGTTGAAGCTTTCTTT
CDR3: CASSEGVEAFF

J: TRBJ2-7
size: many
D: TRBD1
V: TRBV12-3/TRBV12-4
DNA: TGTGCCAGCAGCCCCAGGACAGGGGGAGCCTCCTACGAGCAGTACTTC
CDR3: CASSPRTGGASYEQYF

J: TRBJ2-2
size: -
D: TRBD1
V: TRBV6-5
DNA: TGTGCCAGCACTATGACAGGGTGGAGCGGGGAGCTGTTTTTT
CDR3: CASTMTGWSGELFF

J: TRBJ2-1
size: many
D: TRBD2
V: TRBV6-2/TRBV6-3
DNA: TGTGCCAGCAGTTACGACGGGGGGATGAACAATGAGCAGTTCTTC
CDR3: CASSYDGGMNNEQFF

J: TRBJ2-3
size: -
D: TRBD2
V: TRBV19
DNA: TGTGCCAGTAGTCTGAGACTAGCGGGGTTCACAGATACGCAGTATTTT
CDR3: CASSLRLAGFTDTQYF

J: TRBJ2-1
size: -
D: TRBD1
V: TRBV20-1
DNA: TGCAGTGCTGGAGTGACAGGGGATGAGCAGTTCTTC
CDR3: CSAGVTGDEQFF

J: TRBJ2-7
size: -
D: TRBD2
V: TRBV4-2
DNA: TGTGCCAGCAGCCAGACTTCCGGGACTAGCGGGGGCCCCCTCTACGAGCAGTACTTC
CDR3: CASSQTSGTSGGPLYEQYF

J: TRBJ2-4
size: -
D: -
V: TRBV12-3/TRBV12-4
DNA: TGTGCCAGCAGTTTATCAGCCCTAGCCAAAAACATTCAGTACTTC
CDR3: CASSLSALAKNIQYF

J: TRBJ2-2
size: few
D: TRBD2
V: TRBV7-2
DNA: TGTGCCAGCAGCAGAACCGGGCCGGGACTAGTAAACACCGGGGAGCTGTTTTTT
CDR3: CASSRTGPGLVNTGELFF

J: TRBJ1-2
size: few
D: -
V: TRBV27
DNA: TGTGCCAGCAGTTTACACGGGATTCTAGGTGGCTACACCTTC
CDR3: CASSLHGILGGYTF

J: TRBJ2-5
size: -
D: -
V: TRBV11-2
DNA: TGTGCCAGCAGCTTAGGTGCAGTCCAAGAGACCCAGTACTTC
CDR3: CASSLGAVQETQYF

J: TRBJ2-7
size: few
D: TRBD2
V: TRBV6-5
DNA: TGTGCCAGCAGTCCGGGGGGGGCCCCCTACGAGCAGTACTTC
CDR3: CASSPGGAPYEQYF

J: TRBJ2-1
size: few
D: TRBD2
V: TRBV4-1
DNA: TGCGCCAGCAGCCCACCGGGACTAGCGAGTGAGCAGTTCTTC
CDR3: CASSPPGLASEQFF

J: TRBJ2-3
size: -
D: TRBD2
V: TRBV27
DNA: TGTGCCAGCAGTGCGACTAGCTGGGGCACAGATACGCAGTATTTT
CDR3: CASSATSWGTDTQYF

J: TRBJ1-1
size: -
D: -
V: TRBV4-3
DNA: TGCGCCAGCAGCCAAGACAGGTACAGGACTGAAGCTTTCTTT
CDR3: CASSQDRYRTEAFF

J: TRBJ1-4
size: few
D: TRBD1
V: TRBV12-3/TRBV12-4
DNA: TGTGCCAGCAGCCCTGGACAGGGGTTGACAACTAATGAAAAACTGTTTTTT
CDR3: CASSPGQGLTTNEKLFF

J: TRBJ1-1
size: -
D: TRBD1
V: TRBV10-3
DNA: TGTGCCATCAGTGAGTCGGACAGGTCGGAGAACACTGAAGCTTTCTTT
CDR3: CAISESDRSENTEAFF

J: TRBJ1-3
size: many
D: TRBD1
V: TRBV3-1
DNA: TGTGCCAGCAGTCAGACAGGGCATGCTGGAAACACCATATATTTT
CDR3: CASSQTGHAGNTIYF

J: TRBJ1-5
size: few
D: -
V: TRBV20-1
DNA: TGCAGTGCTAGCCCGGGAATTTATAGCAATCAGCCCAAGCATTTT
CDR3: CSASPGIYSNQPKHF

J: TRBJ2-7
size: -
D: -
V: TRBV14
DNA: TGTGCCAGCAGCCAGTGGGAGGCAGCTAACGAGCAGTACTTC
CDR3: CASSQWEAANEQYF

J: TRBJ1-6
size: many
D: -
V: TRBV7-3
DNA: TGTGCCAGCAGGCGCAGTGGGAATTCACCCCTCCACTTT
CDR3: CASRRSGNSPLHF

J: TRBJ1-5
size: few
D: -
V: TRBV7-9
DNA: TGTGCCAGCAGCTTACCGGGCTTCGATCAGCCCCAGCATTTT
CDR3: CASSLPGFDQPQHF

J: TRBJ2-7
size: few
D: -
V: TRBV12-3/TRBV12-4
DNA: TGTGCCAGCAGTTTCCAGAGTGGGTACGAGCAGTACTTC
CDR3: CASSFQSGYEQYF

J: TRBJ1-1
size: -
D: -
V: TRBV28
DNA: TGTGCCAGCAGTTTACTGTCGAACACTGAAGCTTTCTTT
CDR3: CASSLLSNTEAFF